These 14 T cell receptor beta chains were all obtained from the same sample, sequenced in a study of blood T cell repertoires in COVID-19. The method was immunoSEQ multiplex PCR; TCRdb's version includes in-frame clones alone and lacks a portion of them. The sample carries fewer than 400,000 clones, 89% recorded once. Sequencing input: PBMCs or T cells enriched from blood (not recorded which). These receptor sequences come from a man in his sixties who had recovered from COVID-19.

The V call is TRBV7-2, the J call TRBJ2-1; 9 bases map to TRBD2. Germline loops: CDR1 SGHTA, CDR2 FQGNSA. The CDR3 runs to 15 residues. The trim removed 1 base at V and 5 bases at J, leaving 3 bases unmatched. The DNA of the CDR3 is TGTGCCAGCAGCTTAGATTCTAGCGGGAACAATGAGCAGTTCTTC. Translating it yields CASSLDSSGNNEQFF.

CDR3 in amino acids: CASSELAGVGEQYF. CDR3 DNA sequence: TGTGCCAGCAGCGAACTAGCGGGAGTTGGCGAGCAGTACTTC. The V and J genes are TRBV27 and TRBJ2-7, with 11 bases that match TRBD2. The CDR3 sequence is 14 residues long. CDR1 is MNHEY, CDR2 SMNVEV, per germline (reference sequence). J lost 6 bases, V lost 6 bases, and 7 bases had no gene match.

The gene calls are TRBV28 and TRBJ2-1; TRBD2 aligns across 10 bases. The V gene's germline CDR1 is MDHEN and CDR2 SYDVKM. V was pared by 2 bases and J by 8 bases, with 6 bases of the junction left unmatched. The CDR3 totals 15 residues. The chain's CDR3 is CASSLPSGRSYEQFF. CDR3 DNA: TGTGCCAGCAGTTTACCTAGCGGGAGATCGTATGAGCAGTTCTTC. The whole variable domain, remainder taken from reference TRBV28 and TRBJ2-1, is DVKVTQSSRYLVKRTGEKVFLECVQDMDHENMFWYRQDPGLGLRLIYFSYDVKMKEKGDIPEGYSVSREKKERFSLILESASTNQTSMYLCASSLPSGRSYEQFFGPGTRLTVL.

The rearrangement uses TRBV7-9 and TRBJ1-1; perhaps TRBD1 as D (6 bases). Germline V gene data show CDR1 as SEHNR and CDR2 as FQNEAQ (reference sequence). The CDR3 contains 14 residues. The V and J ends lost 1 base and 1 base respectively, with 7 bases between them. The CDR3 sequence is CASSLGTANTEAFF. DNA of the CDR3: TGTGCCAGCAGCTTAGGGACAGCGAACACTGAAGCTTTCTTT. Looking up the rest from reference TRBV7-9 and TRBJ1-1 gives the full variable domain: DTGVSQNPRHKITKRGQNVTFRCDPISEHNRLYWYRQTLGQGPEFLTYFQNEAQLEKSRLLSDRFSAERPKGSFSTLEIQRTEQGDSAMYLCASSLGTANTEAFFGQGTRLTVV.

This clone was observed a few times. This sample includes further DNA sequences coding for the same CDR3. This chain joins TRBV5-1 and TRBJ1-3, with 11 positions matching TRBD1. V dropped 4 bases and J dropped 4; count of bases not matched to a gene: 4. The CDR3 sequence is 15 residues long. Germline V gene sequence: CDR1 SGHRS, CDR2 YFSETQ. CDR3 sequence: CASSPGQGAGNTIYF. CDR3 DNA sequence: TGCGCCAGCAGCCCCGGACAGGGGGCCGGAAACACCATATATTTT.

The J gene is TRBJ2-5, the V gene TRBV15; a possible D gene is TRBD2 (6 bases). V dropped 7 bases and J dropped 4 bases, with 16 bases sitting between them. CDR3 length: 14 residues. Germline CDR1 reads LNHNV; CDR2 reads YYDKDF (reference sequence). The chain's CDR3 is CATTPRENRETQYF. The DNA for the CDR3 is TGTGCCACCACGCCCCGGGAGAATCGAGAGACCCAGTACTTC.

The V call is TRBV7-2, the J call TRBJ2-3; tentative D call: TRBD1 (6 bases). The CDR3 extends over 15 amino acids. CDR1 is SGHTA and CDR2 is FQGNSA in the germline V gene. Trimming pared 3 bases from V and 1 base from J, leaving 11 bases between. The CDR3 nucleotides read TGTGCCAGCAGCTTCGGGTCAGGGGGCACAGATACGCAGTATTTT. Its protein is CASSFGSGGTDTQYF.

The chain uses TRBV28 and TRBJ1-5; 8 bases match TRBD1. Per the germline V gene, CDR1 is MDHEN and CDR2 is SYDVKM. The junction had 2 bases not matched to a gene; V was cut back by 10 bases and J by 3 bases. The CDR3 consists of 12 residues. CDR3 sequence: CAMQGANQPQHF. The CDR3 region has the DNA TGTGCCATGCAGGGGGCCAATCAGCCCCAGCATTTT.

This chain uses TRBV11-3 with TRBJ2-1; TRBD2 agrees at 9 bases. CDR1 and CDR2 (germline): SGHNT, YENEEA. This CDR3 has 17 residues. The trim removed 5 bases at V and 8 bases at J, leaving 16 bases unmatched. CDR3 nucleotide sequence: TGTGCCAGCAGCCCACCCTCAGGGCGGGAGGGTTTCGATGAGCAGTTCTTC. This encodes CASSPPSGREGFDEQFF.

The J gene is TRBJ2-1, the V gene TRBV14; 10 nucleotides agree with TRBD1. From germline, CDR1 is SGHDN and CDR2 FVKESK. The CDR3 loop spans 15 amino acids. Germline trimming cut 1 base from V and 8 bases from J; bases unmatched to any gene: 5. The DNA of the CDR3 is TGTGCCAGCAGCCAAGTTTCGACAGGGGGCCATGAGCAGTTCTTC. Amino acid sequence: CASSQVSTGGHEQFF. Combining the CDR3 with reference TRBV14 and TRBJ2-1 gives the whole variable domain EAGVTQFPSHSVIEKGQTVTLRCDPISGHDNLYWYRRVMGKEIKFLLHFVKESKQDESGMPNNRFLAERTGGTYSTLKVQPAELEDSGVYFCASSQVSTGGHEQFFGPGTRLTVL.

This chain joins TRBV4-2 and TRBJ1-1; perhaps TRBD1 as D (5 bases). CDR3 length equals 14 residues. V lost 4 bases and J 4 bases, leaving 13 bases between the germline ends. CDR1 and CDR2 from the germline V gene are LGHNA and YNFKEQ. The CDR3 bases are TGTGCCAGCAGCCGTGGGGCCGGTGGCACTGAAGCTTTCTTT. Protein sequence: CASSRGAGGTEAFF.

The CDR3 nucleotides are TGTGCCAGTACTTCTTCGCGGGCCGGTGGCGGGGAGCTGTTTTTT. It is translated as CASTSSRAGGGELFF. The chain links TRBV28 to TRBJ2-2, with D possibly matching TRBD2 (5 bases). Trimming shortened V by 9 bases and J by 7 bases, and 21 bases separated the two germline ends. CDR1 is MDHEN, CDR2 SYDVKM, per germline. CDR3 length: 15 residues.

The rearrangement uses TRBV19 and TRBJ1-2, with TRBD1 identical over 7 bases. This CDR3 has 12 residues. CDR1 and CDR2 from the germline V gene are LNHDA and SQIVND (reference sequence). With V trimmed by 5 bases and J by 8 bases, 5 bases remained unmatched. CDR3 coding DNA: TGTGCCAGTAGTGACAGGGACGGGGGCTACACCTTC. This translates into CASSDRDGGYTF.

V and J are TRBV7-9 and TRBJ1-1, with D perhaps matching TRBD1 (5 bases). CDR1 and CDR2 from the germline V gene are SEHNR and FQNEAQ (reference sequence). V was clipped by 7 bases and J by 0 bases, with 9 bases between them. CDR3 length equals 13 residues. CDR3 sequence reads: CASTWGLNTEAFF. The CDR3 region has the DNA TGTGCCAGCACATGGGGCTTGAACACTGAAGCTTTCTTT.